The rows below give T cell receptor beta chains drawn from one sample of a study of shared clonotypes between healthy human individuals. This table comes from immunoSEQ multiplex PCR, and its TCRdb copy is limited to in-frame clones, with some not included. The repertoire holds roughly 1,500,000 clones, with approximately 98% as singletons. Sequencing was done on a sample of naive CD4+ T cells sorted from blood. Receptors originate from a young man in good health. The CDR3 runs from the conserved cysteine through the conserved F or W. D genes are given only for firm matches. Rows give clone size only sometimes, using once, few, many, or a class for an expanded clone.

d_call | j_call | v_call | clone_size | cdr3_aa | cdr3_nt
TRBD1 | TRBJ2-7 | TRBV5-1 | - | CASSQGQGAYEQYF | TGCGCCAGCAGCCAAGGACAGGGGGCCTACGAGCAGTACTTC
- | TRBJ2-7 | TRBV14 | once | CASSQDAGSTYEQYF | TGTGCCAGCAGCCAAGATGCAGGAAGTACCTACGAGCAGTACTTC
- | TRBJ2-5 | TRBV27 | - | CASSFLATGLIVETQYF | TGTGCCAGCAGTTTTCTAGCGACGGGGTTGATCGTTGAGACCCAGTACTTC
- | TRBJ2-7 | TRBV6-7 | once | CASSYPGVWLYEQYF | TGTGCCAGCAGTTACCCGGGTGTTTGGTTGTACGAGCAGTACTTC
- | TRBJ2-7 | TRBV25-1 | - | CASRGQQEQYF | TGTGCCAGCCGGGGACAACAGGAGCAGTACTTC
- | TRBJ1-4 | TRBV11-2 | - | CASSLQRWGNEKLFF | TGTGCCAGCAGCTTACAACGATGGGGGAATGAAAAACTGTTTTTT
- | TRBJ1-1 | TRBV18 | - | CASSPFAAGAMNTEAFF | TGTGCCAGCTCACCTTTTGCGGCAGGGGCTATGAACACTGAAGCTTTCTTT
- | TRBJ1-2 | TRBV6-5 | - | CASSYDVNYGYTF | TGTGCCAGCAGTTACGATGTCAACTATGGCTACACCTTC
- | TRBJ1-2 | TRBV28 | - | CASSFGTGYTF | TGTGCCAGCAGTTTTGGGACTGGCTACACCTTC
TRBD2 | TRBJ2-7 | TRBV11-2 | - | CASSQTSGSYEQYF | TGTGCCAGCAGCCAGACTAGCGGGAGTTACGAGCAGTACTTC
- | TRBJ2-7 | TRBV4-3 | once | CASSQERHPNYEQYF | TGCGCCAGCAGCCAAGAAAGGCATCCCAACTACGAGCAGTACTTC
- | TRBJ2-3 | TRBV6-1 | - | CASSAYFTSGDTQYF | TGTGCCAGCAGTGCCTACTTTACTTCCGGAGATACGCAGTATTTT
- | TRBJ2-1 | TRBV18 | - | CASSPKGNEQFF | TGTGCCAGCTCACCGAAGGGCAATGAGCAGTTCTTC
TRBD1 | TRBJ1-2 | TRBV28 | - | CASNYPGTGVRETF | TGTGCCAGCAATTATCCCGGGACAGGGGTTAGGGAGACCTTC
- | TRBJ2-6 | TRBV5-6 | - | CASRHRLGGANVLTF | TGTGCCAGCAGACACAGGCTAGGGGGGGCCAACGTCCTGACTTTC
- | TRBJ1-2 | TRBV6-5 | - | CASTPGGIGYTF | TGTGCCAGCACCCCTGGGGGGATAGGCTACACCTTC
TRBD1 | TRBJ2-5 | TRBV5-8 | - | CASSRGQLQETQYF | TGTGCCAGCAGCCGGGGACAGTTACAAGAGACCCAGTACTTC
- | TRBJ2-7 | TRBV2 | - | CADSSVNSYEQYF | TGTGCCGATTCTAGCGTAAACTCCTACGAGCAGTACTTC
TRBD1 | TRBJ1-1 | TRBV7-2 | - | CASSLGTANTEAFF | TGTGCCAGCAGCCTCGGGACAGCAAACACTGAAGCTTTCTTT
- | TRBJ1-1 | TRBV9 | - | CASSGRTTAEAFF | TGTGCCAGCAGCGGACGAACGACTGCCGAAGCTTTCTTT
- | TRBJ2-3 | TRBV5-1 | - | CASSLIPTDTQYF | TGCGCCAGCAGCTTGATCCCCACAGATACGCAGTATTTT
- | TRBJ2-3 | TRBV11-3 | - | CASSLDLSTDTQYF | TGTGCCAGCAGCTTAGATCTCAGCACAGATACGCAGTATTTT
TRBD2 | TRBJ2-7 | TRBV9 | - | CASSLSGREYEQYF | TGTGCCAGCAGCCTTAGCGGGAGGGAGTACGAGCAGTACTTC